This TCR beta chain was sequenced in a study of blood T cell repertoires in COVID-19. Across under 25 US areas, participants ranged in age from roughly 18 to 95 years. Categorization into cohorts depended on clinical history that participants reported. The study counted Cohort 3 donors as recovered given two negative PCRs, clearance, or symptom resolution. The CDR3 runs to 18 residues. V gave up 7 bases and J gave up 6 bases; unmatched junction bases: 19. Germline CDR1 and CDR2: SGDLS and YYNGEE. In the authors' methods: How many nucleated cells were present was estimated from reference gene primer amplification. TCRdb's table, derived via immunoSEQ multiplex PCR, lists solely in-frame clones and lacks some. V, J and clone size derive from that table, while D and trimming were established from the DNA sequence. Here the sample spans around 330,000 clones, over 75% being singletons.

Sequencing input: PBMCs or T cells enriched from blood (not recorded which). The chain has TRBV9 and TRBJ2-1; 10 nucleotides agree with TRBD1. This TCR derives from a woman in her thirties or forties who had recovered from COVID-19. CDR3: CASGGGTGEVGRSNEQFF. DNA for the CDR3: TGTGCCAGCGGGGGAGGGACAGGGGAGGTAGGGCGTTCCAATGAGCAGTTCTTC.